This T cell receptor beta chain was captured in a study of control samples from healthy donors and cancer patients. The protocol was immunoSEQ multiplex PCR, while the TCRdb copy is restricted to in-frame clones and leaves out a portion. Altogether about 180,000 clones are present, about 92% being singletons, with the ten largest covering approximately 1.5%. This clone was detected only a few times. With 6 bases removed from V and 7 bases from J, the gap between germline ends came to 15 bases. This CDR3 has 13 residues. The germline CDR1 and CDR2 sequences are MNHEY and SVGAGI. The TCR was taken from a man aged 30 to 39 in good health. The chain joins TRBV6-5 to TRBJ1-1, with a tentative D call TRBD1 (5 bases). The source material was blood. The CDR3 coding sequence is TGTGCCAGCAGGGAGTCGTTTAGGGGTGAAGCTTTCTTT. Residues: CASRESFRGEAFF.